This T cell receptor (beta chain) was obtained from a study of blood T cell repertoires in COVID-19. On the study more broadly: From T cells, B-cell-depleted T cells, or PBMCs came the material, which was cDNA or gDNA.

Study processing details: Reference gene primer amplification gave estimated nucleated cell counts. The table came from immunoSEQ multiplex PCR; TCRdb's copy has only in-frame clones and leaves some out. V and J calls and clone size are as listed in that table; D and trimming were resolved from the DNA. Here the sample spans about 120,000 clones, more than 70% being singletons. Germline V gene data show CDR1 as SEHNR and CDR2 as FQNEAQ (reference sequence). The V and J ends lost 1 base and 7 bases, in that order; junction bases with no gene match: 8. The CDR3 length is 16 residues. The chain is built from TRBV7-9 and TRBJ2-1; 9 bases line up with TRBD2. The source material was peripheral blood. This clonotype was obtained from an older man with active or convalescent COVID-19. The CDR3 DNA sequence: TGTGCCAGCAGCTTAGTTGCGGGGGGGCCGAGGAATGAGCAGTTCTTC. It specifies CASSLVAGGPRNEQFF.